A single TCR beta chain is shown here with its context. This sample was taken from a study of blood T cell repertoires in COVID-19. Overall study: Some COVID-19 samples were acute and others convalescent; all came from the United States, Italy and Spain. Sources were T cells, B-cell-depleted T cells, or PBMCs; the material itself was cDNA or gDNA.

Germline V lookup: CDR1 MNHEY, CDR2 SVGAGI. The CDR3 loop spans 14 amino acids. V was cut by 2 bases and J by 8 bases, with 15 bases left in between. Per the original data handling: Nucleated cell counts were estimated from reference gene primer amplification. The data were produced by immunoSEQ multiplex PCR, yet TCRdb's version contains in-frame clones alone and is incomplete. The DNA gave D and trimming, while V, J and clone size come from that table. Of about 98,000 clones in the sample, around 82% were seen once. The TCR comes from a man in his 70s with active or convalescent COVID-19. The sample was peripheral blood. The gene calls are TRBV6-5 and TRBJ1-2; D may be TRBD1 (6 bases). DNA of the CDR3: TGTGCCAGCAGTTACGTACAGGGACCGGGGGGCTACACCTTC. It is translated as CASSYVQGPGGYTF.